These 5 T cell receptor beta chains share one sample of origin, sequenced in a study of T cells after yellow fever vaccination. TCRdb independently ran MiXCR on the 5' RACE reads; one entry per CDR3 protein. The sample has 90,000 to 150,000 distinct CDR3 sequences, roughly 7.2% seen once. The starting material was CD4+ T cells sorted from PBMCs, obtained roughly 47 days after the first yellow fever vaccination. Receptors originate from a man between 18 and 35 years old who received the YFV17D yellow fever vaccine.

This clonotype was seen ten or more times. V gene TRBV7-2 combines with J gene TRBJ2-5; no clear D. This CDR3 spans 14 amino acids. V lost 0 bases and J 2 bases, leaving 7 bases between the germline ends. Germline lookup yields CDR1 SGHTA and CDR2 FQGNSA. CDR3 nucleotides: TGTGCCAGCAGCTTAGCATACAGACAAGAGACCCAGTACTTC. It yields the protein CASSLAYRQETQYF.

This clonotype was observed a few times. The chain joins TRBV7-6 to TRBJ2-7; tentatively, D is TRBD2 (6 bases). Trimming shortened V by 6 bases and J by 3 bases, and 15 bases separated the two germline ends. There are 14 residues in the CDR3. The germline V gene has CDR1 SGHVS and CDR2 FNYEAQ. The CDR3 region is CASSPGTPNYEQYF. The CDR3 nucleotides read TGTGCCAGCAGTCCCGGGACTCCCAACTACGAGCAGTACTTC.

This clonotype was seen repeatedly, ten times or more. CDR3 amino acids: CASSATAAGRPDTQYF. In DNA form, the CDR3 reads TGTGCCAGCAGCGCAACCGCAGCAGGGAGGCCAGATACGCAGTATTTT. This rearrangement joins TRBV9 to TRBJ2-3; TRBD2 is a possible D gene (6 bases). Trimming removed 3 bases at V and 4 bases at J, with 18 bases between. The CDR3 covers 16 residues. Germline V gene data show CDR1 as SGDLS and CDR2 as YYNGEE.

This clonotype has ten or more counts. The chain links TRBV6-2 or TRBV6-3 to TRBJ2-7; 10 positions match TRBD1. The CDR3 is made up of 16 amino acids. Germline values: CDR1 MNHEY, CDR2 SVGEGT. J lost 0 bases, V lost 8 bases, and 10 bases had no gene match. CDR3 sequence (DNA): TGTGCCAGCCATGGGACAGGGGTTGAGGCCTCCTACGAGCAGTACGTC. Translated: CASHGTGVEASYEQYV.

This clonotype was detected ten times or more. The chain uses TRBV19 and TRBJ2-1, with 10 nucleotides matching TRBD2. The junction had 6 bases not matched to a gene; V was cut back by 4 bases and J by 6 bases. The length of the CDR3 is 15 residues. Germline CDR1 reads LNHDA; CDR2 reads SQIVND (reference sequence). CDR3 protein: CASSNSGGAANEQFF. DNA of the CDR3: TGTGCCAGTAGTAACAGCGGGGGGGCCGCCAATGAGCAGTTCTTC.